The 32 T cell receptor beta chains listed next were all sequenced from one sample in a study of T-cell memory formation after mild COVID-19. TCRdb passed the 5' RACE reads through MiXCR, listing each CDR3 protein once. The sample holds approximately 30,000 distinct CDR3 sequences, approximately 16% seen once. Sequencing input: PBMCs or a T cell subset sorted from them (not recorded which). The receptor set was obtained from an adult who had mild COVID-19 (a few samples of this study predate the infection). Cell type and time point are not known.

This clonotype was counted ten times or more. The chain employs TRBV5-1 and TRBJ2-3; D gene ambiguous. The ends were cut back, 0 bases at V and 0 bases at J, with 11 bases in the middle. Germline CDR1 is SGHRS and CDR2 is YFSETQ. This CDR3 comprises 16 residues. For the CDR3, the DNA is TGCGCCAGCAGCTTGGCGGCCGTCGGAAGCACAGATACGCAGTATTTT. This sequence encodes CASSLAAVGSTDTQYF. Full variable domain (missing parts from reference TRBV5-1 and TRBJ2-3): KAGVTQTPRYLIKTRGQQVTLSCSPISGHRSVSWYQQTPGQGLQFLFEYFSETQRNKGNFPGRFSGRQFSNSRSEMNVSTLELGDSALYLCASSLAAVGSTDTQYFGPGTRLTVL.

In this sample, this clonotype turned up many times. The chain couples TRBV12-3 or TRBV12-4 to TRBJ1-2; D unclear. V gave up 6 bases and J gave up 4 bases, with 9 bases separating them. The CDR3 runs 12 residues. The CDR3 loop is CASSGPSYGYTF. CDR3 DNA sequence: TGTGCCAGCAGCGGGCCTTCCTATGGCTACACCTTC.

This clonotype was counted many times. This sequence joins TRBV7-2 and TRBJ2-5; D unclear. Trimming took off 4 bases at V and 2 bases at J, with 14 bases between the two ends. The CDR3 consists of 15 residues. CDR1 is SGHTA, CDR2 FQGNSA, per germline. DNA of the CDR3: TGTGCCAGCAGCTCCCTGGTCGTTCATCAAGAGACCCAGTACTTC. The encoded protein is CASSSLVVHQETQYF.

This clonotype was seen repeatedly, ten times or more. V and J are TRBV6-2 or TRBV6-3 and TRBJ1-4, with D maybe TRBD1 (5 bases). V was pared by 5 bases and J by 6 bases, with 10 bases between. The V gene's germline CDR1 is MNHEY and CDR2 SVGEGT. The CDR3 is made up of 13 amino acids. The CDR3, as DNA: TGTGCCAGCAGTCCGCGACAGTATGAAAAACTGTTTTTT. It yields the protein CASSPRQYEKLFF.

The sample holds many counts of this clonotype. One end of the junction varies from germline; a read error may be responsible. The rearrangement links TRBV5-6 to TRBJ1-2, with D perhaps matching TRBD1 (5 bases). The CDR3 extends over 15 amino acids. CDR1 is SGHDT and CDR2 is YYEEEE in the germline V gene. The CDR3 nucleotides are TGTGCCAGCACCTTGGGCAGGGACGAAGACTATGGCTACACCTTC. This sequence encodes CASTLGRDEDYGYTF. Combining the CDR3 with reference TRBV5-6 and TRBJ1-2 gives the whole variable domain DAGVTQSPTHLIKTRGQQVTLRCSPKSGHDTVSWYQQALGQGPQFIFQYYEEEERQRGNFPDRFSGHQFPNYSSELNVNALLLGDSALYLCASTLGRDEDYGYTFGSGTRLTVV.

The V and J genes are TRBV4-2 and TRBJ2-5; the match to TRBD1 covers 7 bases. Germline V gives CDR1 LGHNA, CDR2 YNFKEQ. With 1 base clipped from V and 5 bases from J, the junction kept 10 bases outside the gene matches. The CDR3 covers 16 residues. For the CDR3, the DNA is TGTGCCAGCAGCCAAGGAGGGGACAGAAGGCGGGAGACCCAGTACTTC. It yields the protein CASSQGGDRRRETQYF.

This clonotype was observed many times. The gene calls are TRBV20-1 and TRBJ2-1; 13 bases agree with TRBD2. CDR1 and CDR2 from the germline V gene are DFQATT and SNEGSKA (reference sequence). With 5 bases clipped from V and 5 bases from J, the junction kept 9 bases outside the gene matches. The CDR3 length is 16 residues. The CDR3 DNA follows: TGCAGTGCTCCCCGCTCGGGACTAGCGGGAAACAATGAGCAGTTCTTC. Residues: CSAPRSGLAGNNEQFF.

This chain joins TRBV7-9 and TRBJ1-1; the D is unclear. V lost 4 bases and J 8 bases, leaving 8 bases between the germline ends. From germline, CDR1 is SEHNR and CDR2 FQNEAQ (reference sequence). CDR3 size: 11 residues. The CDR3 region has the DNA TGTGCCAGCAGCTCGACCCAGGAAGCTTTCTTT. Its protein product is CASSSTQEAFF.

Ten or more counts support this clonotype. J is TRBJ2-2 and V is TRBV5-5; D remains ambiguous. From germline, CDR1 is SGHKS and CDR2 YYEKEE (reference sequence). Trimming pared 4 bases from V and 1 base from J, leaving 11 bases between. This CDR3 comprises 15 residues. Here the CDR3 DNA reads TGTGCCAGCAGCCCACGGTACAGGAACACCGGGGAGCTGTTTTTT. Its protein product is CASSPRYRNTGELFF. Full variable domain (missing parts from reference TRBV5-5 and TRBJ2-2): DAGVTQSPTHLIKTRGQQVTLRCSPISGHKSVSWYQQVLGQGPQFIFQYYEKEERGRGNFPDRFSARQFPNYSSELNVNALLLGDSALYLCASSPRYRNTGELFFGEGSRLTVL.

This clonotype was counted ten times or more. V and J are TRBV12-3 or TRBV12-4 and TRBJ1-2; 7 bases align to TRBD1. Losses at the gene ends were 7 bases for V and 7 bases for J; bases not matched to a gene: 9. CDR3 size: 13 residues. The CDR3 DNA is TGTGCCAGCACCCCGCGACAGGGCGCTGGCTACACCTTC. It codes for CASTPRQGAGYTF.

V gene TRBV20-1 combines with J gene TRBJ2-3; TRBD2 is a possible D gene (7 bases). The CDR3 runs 16 residues. CDR1 is DFQATT and CDR2 is SNEGSKA in the germline V gene (reference sequence). Trimming removed 3 bases at V and 0 bases at J, with 16 bases between. CDR3: CSASIGGRGSTDTQYF. As DNA, the CDR3 is TGCAGTGCTAGTATCGGGGGGCGGGGAAGCACAGATACGCAGTATTTT.

This clonotype has just a few counts. The rearrangement joins TRBV4-2 to TRBJ2-1; 7 bases agree with TRBD1. J was trimmed by 8 bases and V by 1 base; bases with no gene match: 11. Germline CDR1 reads LGHNA; CDR2 reads YNFKEQ. The CDR3 extends over 16 amino acids. CDR3 sequence (DNA): TGTGCCAGCAGCCAAGTAAATAAAGGGGGCGCAGATGAGCAGTTCTTC. This codes for CASSQVNKGGADEQFF.

The chain carries TRBV18 and TRBJ2-1; D remains ambiguous. V lost 0 bases and J 5 bases, leaving 8 bases between the germline ends. Germline loops: CDR1 KGHSH, CDR2 LQKENI. This CDR3 comprises 14 residues. In DNA, the CDR3 is TGTGCCAGCTCACCACCGGCAGAGCACAATGAGCAGTTCTTC. Amino acids: CASSPPAEHNEQFF.

In the case of this clonotype: This may stem from a read error, because a much larger clone lies one nucleotide away. This chain links TRBV9 with TRBJ2-3; 11 bases line up with TRBD1. J was trimmed by 5 bases and V by 3 bases; bases with no gene match: 2. The CDR3 extends over 14 amino acids. From germline, CDR1 is SGDLS and CDR2 YYNGEE. In nucleotides, the CDR3 is TGTGCCAGCAGCGCCGGGACAGGGGGAGATACGCAGTATTTT. Encoded protein: CASSAGTGGDTQYF. Full variable domain (rest looked up from reference TRBV9 and TRBJ2-3): DSGVTQTPKHLITATGQRVTLRCSPRSGDLSVYWYQQSLDQGLQFLIQYYNGEERAKGNILERFSAQQFPDLHSELNLSSLELGDSALYFCASSAGTGGDTQYFGPGTRLTVL.

This clonotype was seen many times. The chain recombines TRBV20-1 with TRBJ2-1, with 7 bases lining up with TRBD1. The CDR3 is made up of 15 amino acids. Looked up from germline, CDR1 is DFQATT and CDR2 is SNEGSKA (reference sequence). V lost 6 bases to trimming and J lost 2 bases; unmatched junction nucleotides: 10. The CDR3 sequence: CSATGALSTYNEQFF. Written as DNA, the CDR3 is TGCAGTGCCACAGGGGCCCTTTCTACCTACAATGAGCAGTTCTTC.

The chain recombines TRBV6-5 with TRBJ1-1; no reliable D call. Trimming removed 2 bases from V and 4 bases from J, with 8 bases in between. The CDR3 has 13 residues. Germline assignment: CDR1 MNHEY and CDR2 SVGAGI. This chain's CDR3 is CASSYRSGTEAFF. The CDR3, as DNA: TGTGCCAGCAGTTACAGGTCGGGCACTGAAGCTTTCTTT.

This clonotype was counted many times. This chain joins TRBV20-1 and TRBJ1-1; D is unclear. Trimming removed 3 bases from V and 6 bases from J, with 11 bases in between. Germline V lookup: CDR1 DFQATT, CDR2 SNEGSKA (reference sequence). This CDR3 is 12 amino acids long. DNA for the CDR3: TGCAGTGCTAGGATGGAGATCCCTGAAGCTTTCTTT. Residues: CSARMEIPEAFF.

Ten or more counts support this clonotype. J is TRBJ2-3 and V is TRBV5-1; the D is unclear. CDR3 length equals 14 residues. The germline V gene has CDR1 SGHRS and CDR2 YFSETQ. V lost 1 base and J 2 bases, leaving 8 bases between the germline ends. CDR3 region: CASSLWRPTDTQYF. CDR3 coding DNA: TGCGCCAGCAGCTTGTGGAGACCCACAGATACGCAGTATTTT.

This rearrangement joins TRBV19 to TRBJ2-1, with TRBD2 identical over 11 bases. The CDR3 has 16 residues. The germline V gene has CDR1 LNHDA and CDR2 SQIVND (reference sequence). V shed 1 base and J 4 bases; nucleotides not matched to a gene: 3. This chain's CDR3 is CASSIGGLAAYNEQFF. CDR3 coding DNA: TGTGCCAGTAGTATAGGGGGACTAGCGGCGTACAATGAGCAGTTCTTC.

Worth noting for this clonotype: Sequence at one end of the junction differs from germline and may be a read error. The CDR3 here is CSARDIQAF. The CDR3 DNA follows: TGCAGTGCTAGAGATATTCAGGCCTTC. The J gene is TRBJ1-2, the V gene TRBV20-1; D is uncertain. CDR3 length equals 9 residues. Per germline, CDR1 DFQATT and CDR2 SNEGSKA (reference sequence).

This clonotype was seen many times. The chain couples TRBV29-1 to TRBJ2-1; 7 positions agree with TRBD1. This CDR3 region has 14 residues. J was trimmed by 9 bases and V by 4 bases; bases with no gene match: 12. Germline V gives CDR1 SQVTM, CDR2 ANQGSEA. CDR3 coding DNA: TGCAGCGTTGTCGAAGTACAGGGGTTGAGTGAGCAGTTCTTC. It yields the protein CSVVEVQGLSEQFF.

This sequence joins TRBV3-1 and TRBJ1-2; 7 nucleotides match TRBD1. The CDR3 consists of 13 residues. J was trimmed by 8 bases and V by 1 base; bases with no gene match: 4. Germline V CDR1 and CDR2: LGHDT, YNNKEL (reference sequence). The CDR3 sequence is CASSQGLTGGYTF. CDR3 coding DNA: TGTGCCAGCAGCCAAGGACTGACAGGGGGCTACACCTTC.

There are many counts of this clonotype. The chain joins TRBV7-9 to TRBJ1-2, with D unresolved. The CDR3 totals 13 residues. Trimming shortened V by 5 bases and J by 3 bases, and 10 bases separated the two germline ends. Germline V gene data show CDR1 as SEHNR and CDR2 as FQNEAQ (reference sequence). The CDR3, as DNA: TGTGCCAGCAGCCCCCGCAACTACTATGGCTACACCTTC. Translated: CASSPRNYYGYTF. Drawing the rest from reference TRBV7-9 and TRBJ1-2, the complete variable domain is DTGVSQNPRHKITKRGQNVTFRCDPISEHNRLYWYRQTLGQGPEFLTYFQNEAQLEKSRLLSDRFSAERPKGSFSTLEIQRTEQGDSAMYLCASSPRNYYGYTFGSGTRLTVV.

The table lists this clonotype with many counts. The chain recombines TRBV27 with TRBJ1-5; D gene ambiguous. CDR1 MNHEY and CDR2 SMNVEV come from the germline V gene (reference sequence). The CDR3 consists of 14 residues. With 6 bases removed from V and 2 bases from J, the gap between germline ends came to 11 bases. This CDR3 reads CASSVDIGNQPQHF. The CDR3 nucleotides are TGTGCCAGCAGCGTAGACATAGGCAATCAGCCCCAGCATTTT.

The chain combines TRBV3-1 with TRBJ2-1; D might be TRBD2 (6 bases). Between the trimmed V and J ends, which lost 0 bases and 0 bases, there was a span of 9 bases. This CDR3 region has 16 residues. Germline V gives CDR1 LGHDT, CDR2 YNNKEL (reference sequence). CDR3 nucleotides: TGTGCCAGCAGCCAAGACCCCGGGGGCTCCTACAATGAGCAGTTCTTC. It specifies CASSQDPGGSYNEQFF.

This clonotype was picked up many times. The chain joins TRBV6-1 to TRBJ1-1; D remains unclear. The CDR3 spans 14 residues. Trimming pared 7 bases from V and 2 bases from J, leaving 14 bases between. CDR1 is MNHNS, CDR2 SASEGT, per germline. This CDR3 reads CASILTWRNTEAFF. CDR3 sequence (DNA): TGTGCCAGCATTTTAACTTGGAGAAACACTGAAGCTTTCTTT.

At least ten counts were recorded for this clonotype. The chain combines TRBV6-1 with TRBJ1-2; D call uncertain. This CDR3 contains 12 residues. V lost 1 base, J lost 2 bases, and 2 bases lay in between. Germline V gene sequence: CDR1 MNHNS, CDR2 SASEGT. CDR3 DNA sequence: TGTGCCAGCAGTGAAGGAAACTATGGCTACACCTTC. Its translation: CASSEGNYGYTF.

This clonotype has just a few counts. The chain couples TRBV6-2 or TRBV6-3 to TRBJ1-1; D might be TRBD1 (6 bases). The germline V gene has CDR1 MNHEY and CDR2 SVGEGT. The CDR3 is made up of 12 amino acids. In DNA, the CDR3 is TGTGCGTCGCAGGGGAGGTACACTGAAGCTTTCTTT. It is translated as CASQGRYTEAFF.

There are many counts of this clonotype. Here the CDR3 DNA reads TGTGCCAGCAGCCTAGACGGAAATCAGCCCCAGCATTTT. This translates into CASSLDGNQPQHF. The chain carries TRBV12-3 or TRBV12-4 and TRBJ1-5; D gene uncertain. The CDR3 loop spans 13 amino acids. V lost 6 bases and J lost 4, with 10 bases in between.

This clonotype was counted many times. V is TRBV2 and J is TRBJ2-3, with D possibly being TRBD1 or TRBD2 (6 bases each). CDR1 is SNHLY and CDR2 is FYNNEI in the germline V gene. The CDR3 spans 15 residues. V was shortened by 6 bases and J by 3 bases, with 16 bases between the two germline ends. The CDR3: CASRIGGPVTDTQYF. CDR3 bases: TGTGCCAGCAGAATAGGGGGGCCGGTTACAGATACGCAGTATTTT.

Ten or more counts support this clonotype. The chain employs TRBV7-2 and TRBJ1-2; no clear D. Germline CDR1 is SGHTA and CDR2 is FQGNSA. This CDR3 region has 13 residues. V lost 1 base and J lost 8, with 11 bases in between. The CDR3 sequence is CASSLGETLGYTF. The CDR3 nucleotides are TGTGCCAGCAGCTTAGGGGAGACGTTGGGCTACACCTTC.

This clonotype qualifies as medium-sized (0.01 to 0.1%). The J gene is TRBJ2-4, the V gene TRBV7-2; 8 bases agree with TRBD1. Germline V CDR1 and CDR2: SGHTA, FQGNSA. The J segment lost 7 bases and the V segment lost 6 bases, leaving 2 bases of the junction unmatched. The CDR3 is 12 residues long. The CDR3 coding sequence is TGTGCCAGCAGTTCAGGGGGCAACATTCAGTACTTC. This sequence encodes CASSSGGNIQYF.